Ten or more counts support the clone carrying this TCR beta chain. The read is 3 residues too short to cover the CDR3 end, so that end is filled in from the germline J gene. Per the germline V gene, CDR1 is DFQATT and CDR2 is SNEGSKA (reference sequence). The CDR3 runs to 17 residues. The V gene end was trimmed by 0 bases and the J gene end by 6 bases; junction bases not matched to a gene: 11. The sample belongs to a study of T cell clonality in common variable immunodeficiency. The repertoire was sequenced with immunoSEQ multiplex PCR; TCRdb's copy has only in-frame clones and lacks some. The repertoire consists of about 81,000 clones, none detected only once.

The rearrangement links TRBV20-1 to TRBJ2-7; 13 bases line up with TRBD2. The sample taken for sequencing was peripheral blood mononuclear cells. The origin of this receptor is a person aged 18 to 75 in good health. The CDR3 protein is CSARDWTSGRSRGEQYF. CDR3 bases read: TGCAGTGCTAGAGACTGGACTAGCGGGAGAAGCCGAGGCGAG.